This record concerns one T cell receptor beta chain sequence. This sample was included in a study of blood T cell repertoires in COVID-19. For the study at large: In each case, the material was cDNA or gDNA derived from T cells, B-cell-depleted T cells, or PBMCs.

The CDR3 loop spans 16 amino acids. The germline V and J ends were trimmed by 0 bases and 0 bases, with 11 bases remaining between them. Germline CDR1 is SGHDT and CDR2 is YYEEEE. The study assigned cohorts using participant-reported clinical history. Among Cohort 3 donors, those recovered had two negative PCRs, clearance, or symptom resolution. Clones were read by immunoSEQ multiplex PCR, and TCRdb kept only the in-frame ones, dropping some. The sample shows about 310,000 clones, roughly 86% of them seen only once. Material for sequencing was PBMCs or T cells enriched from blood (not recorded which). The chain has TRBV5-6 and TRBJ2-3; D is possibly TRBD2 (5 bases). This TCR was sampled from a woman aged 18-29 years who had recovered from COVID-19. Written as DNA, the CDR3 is TGTGCCAGCAGCTTGGTTATCCGGGGAAGCACAGATACGCAGTATTTT. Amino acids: CASSLVIRGSTDTQYF.